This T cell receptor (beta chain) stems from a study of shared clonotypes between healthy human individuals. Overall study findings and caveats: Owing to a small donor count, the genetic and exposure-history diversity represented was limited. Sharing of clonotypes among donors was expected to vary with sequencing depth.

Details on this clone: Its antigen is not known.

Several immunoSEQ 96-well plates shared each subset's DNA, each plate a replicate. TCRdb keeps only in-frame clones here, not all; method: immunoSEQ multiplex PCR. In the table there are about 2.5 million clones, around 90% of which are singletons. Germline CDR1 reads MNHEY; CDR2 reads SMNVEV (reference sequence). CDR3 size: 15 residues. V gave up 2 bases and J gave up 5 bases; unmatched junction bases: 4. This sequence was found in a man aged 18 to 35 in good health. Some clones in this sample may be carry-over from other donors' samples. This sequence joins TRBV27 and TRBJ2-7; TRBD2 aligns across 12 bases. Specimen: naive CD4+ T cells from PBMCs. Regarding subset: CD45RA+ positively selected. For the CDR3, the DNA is TGTGCCAGCAGTTTACTAGCGGGAGGGCCGGACGAGCAGTACTTC. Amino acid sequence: CASSLLAGGPDEQYF.